This T cell receptor (beta chain) was identified in a study of blood T cell repertoires in COVID-19. V lost 2 bases to trimming and J lost 0 bases; unmatched junction nucleotides: 2. Germline V gives CDR1 MNHNS, CDR2 SASEGT. This CDR3 is built from 15 residues. Participants' own reports of clinical history determined their cohort assignment. Profiled with immunoSEQ multiplex PCR; TCRdb holds only in-frame clones, not every one. The sample records roughly 380,000 clones, around nine tenths being singletons. The source of this sequence is a woman aged 25 to 45 who had been exposed to COVID-19. The sample was PBMCs or T cells enriched from blood (not recorded which). The chain recombines TRBV6-1 with TRBJ2-7; 9 bases align to TRBD2. The CDR3 sequence is CASSESGRISYEQYF. The CDR3 region has the DNA TGTGCCAGCAGTGAAAGCGGGAGGATCTCCTACGAGCAGTACTTC.